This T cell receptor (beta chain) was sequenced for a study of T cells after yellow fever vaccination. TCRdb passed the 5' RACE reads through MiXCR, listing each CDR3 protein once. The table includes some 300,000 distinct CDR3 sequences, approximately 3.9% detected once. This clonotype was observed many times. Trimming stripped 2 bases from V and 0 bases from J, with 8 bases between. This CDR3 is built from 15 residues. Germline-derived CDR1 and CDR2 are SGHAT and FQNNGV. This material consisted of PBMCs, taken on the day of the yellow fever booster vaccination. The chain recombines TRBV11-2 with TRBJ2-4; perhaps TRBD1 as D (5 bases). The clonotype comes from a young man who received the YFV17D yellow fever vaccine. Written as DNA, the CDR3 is TGTGCCAGCAGCTTAAGGACACTAGCCAAAAACATTCAGTACTTC. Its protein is CASSLRTLAKNIQYF.